This is a list of T cell receptor beta chains from one sample in a study of blood T cell repertoires in COVID-19. The method was immunoSEQ multiplex PCR; TCRdb's version includes in-frame clones alone and lacks a portion of them. Among under 300,000 clones listed, about 85% were seen once. Sequenced input: PBMCs or T cells enriched from blood (not recorded which). Receptor source: a woman in her forties or fifties who had been exposed to COVID-19. CDR3s include the opening cysteine and the closing phenylalanine or tryptophan. The order of the fields is CDR3 length, J gene, D gene, clone size, V gene, CDR3 protein, CDR3 DNA. A D gene is named only where the DNA matches it firmly. Only part of the rows carry a size: once, few, many, or a class if the clone is expanded.

>16|TRBJ1-5|TRBD1|NA|TRBV7-8
CASSLLTGGDNQPQHF
TGTGCCAGCAGCTTATTGACAGGGGGCGACAATCAGCCCCAGCATTTT
>12|TRBJ2-2|NA|NA|TRBV4-1
CASTPGSGELFF
TGCGCCAGCACCCCAGGGTCCGGGGAGCTGTTTTTT
>17|TRBJ2-1|TRBD2|NA|TRBV7-2
CASSPRPPAGAYNEQFF
TGTGCCAGCAGCCCCCGGCCCCCAGCGGGGGCCTACAATGAGCAGTTCTTC
>24|TRBJ2-6|TRBD1|NA|TRBV10-3
CAISESIVRGQGPGPFFGANVLTF
TGTGCCATCAGTGAGTCAATTGTTAGGGGACAGGGACCGGGGCCGTTTTTCGGGGCCAACGTCCTGACTTTC
>14|TRBJ1-2|TRBD1|NA|TRBV2
CASRGTGGADGYTF
TGTGCCAGCAGGGGGACAGGGGGCGCGGATGGCTACACCTTC
>17|TRBJ1-5|TRBD1|NA|TRBV28
CASSLITGDPGNQPQHF
TGTGCCAGCAGCCTTATTACAGGGGATCCGGGCAATCAGCCCCAGCATTTT
>15|TRBJ2-5|NA|NA|TRBV30
CAWSKGLGTQETQYF
TGTGCCTGGAGTAAGGGGCTCGGCACACAAGAGACCCAGTACTTC
>14|TRBJ1-2|TRBD1|NA|TRBV9
CASSAQDRGEGYTF
TGTGCCAGCAGCGCTCAGGACAGGGGGGAAGGCTACACCTTC
>13|TRBJ2-7|NA|NA|TRBV15
CATSRDFGFEQYF
TGTGCCACCAGCAGAGATTTCGGTTTCGAGCAGTACTTC
>15|TRBJ1-1|TRBD1|NA|TRBV14
CASSFRGQGNTEAFF
TGTGCCAGCAGCTTCCGGGGACAGGGGAACACTGAAGCTTTCTTT
>13|TRBJ1-2|NA|NA|TRBV28
CASRVGGIYGYTF
TGTGCCAGCCGGGTGGGGGGGATCTATGGCTACACCTTC
>11|TRBJ2-1|NA|NA|TRBV19
CASRSDNEQFF
TGTGCCAGCAGAAGCGACAATGAGCAGTTCTTC
>15|TRBJ1-3|NA|few|TRBV4-2
CASSQGVQGRNTIYF
TGTGCCAGCAGCCAAGGAGTGCAGGGGAGAAACACCATATATTTT
>14|TRBJ2-2|NA|once|TRBV6-5
CASSYQRTIGELFF
TGTGCCAGCAGTTACCAGAGGACAATCGGGGAGCTGTTTTTT
>15|TRBJ2-5|NA|once|TRBV6-5
CASSVGTGGPETQYF
TGTGCCAGCAGCGTTGGGACGGGGGGCCCAGAGACCCAGTACTTC
>14|TRBJ1-1|NA|NA|TRBV9
CASSGLERNTEAFF
TGTGCCAGCAGCGGCCTCGAGAGGAACACTGAAGCTTTCTTT
>15|TRBJ2-7|NA|NA|TRBV5-1
CASSLLTARVHEQYF
TGCGCCAGCAGCTTGTTGACGGCCCGGGTCCACGAGCAGTACTTC
>14|TRBJ1-5|TRBD1|few|TRBV5-4
CASSQDRVGEPQHF
TGTGCCAGCAGTCAAGACAGGGTTGGGGAGCCCCAGCATTTT
>14|TRBJ1-1|NA|NA|TRBV4-1
CASSPLTGLREAFF
TGCGCCAGCAGCCCACTTACAGGGTTGAGGGAAGCTTTCTTT
>12|TRBJ2-1|NA|NA|TRBV19
CASSIRGGPLFF
TGTGCCAGTAGTATTAGAGGGGGTCCGTTGTTCTTC
>15|TRBJ2-5|NA|NA|TRBV2
CASSGTGLPQETQYF
TGTGCCAGCAGTGGCACAGGGTTGCCACAAGAGACCCAGTACTTC
>14|TRBJ1-1|TRBD1|NA|TRBV9
CASTRTGGTTEAFF
TGTGCCAGCACCCGGACAGGGGGGACCACTGAAGCTTTCTTT
>12|TRBJ2-1|NA|NA|TRBV7-2
CASSLGPGAPFF
TGTGCCAGCAGCTTAGGGCCTGGGGCCCCGTTCTTC
>15|TRBJ2-5|TRBD1|NA|TRBV7-2
CASSLAGPTGGTQYF
TGTGCCAGCAGCTTAGCTGGACCAACAGGGGGGACCCAGTACTTC
>15|TRBJ1-5|TRBD1|NA|TRBV27
CASGDRGLLNQPQHF
TGTGCCAGCGGGGACAGGGGGCTTTTGAATCAGCCCCAGCATTTT
>19|TRBJ2-5|TRBD2|NA|TRBV4-2
CASSQDPTSGVGSRETQYF
TGTGCCAGCAGCCAAGACCCAACTAGCGGGGTAGGCTCCAGGGAGACCCAGTACTTC
>15|TRBJ2-3|TRBD1|NA|TRBV4-3
CASSPGQTSTDTQYF
TGCGCCAGCAGCCCGGGACAGACGAGCACAGATACGCAGTATTTT
>15|TRBJ2-3|TRBD2|once|TRBV30
CAWATGGRKTDTQYF
TGTGCCTGGGCTACGGGGGGTAGGAAAACAGATACGCAGTATTTT
>14|TRBJ2-2|NA|NA|TRBV4-3
CASSQRGDAGELFF
TGCGCCAGCAGCCAAAGGGGTGATGCCGGGGAGCTGTTTTTT
>13|TRBJ2-7|NA|NA|TRBV12-2
CASLPRGSYEQYF
TGTGCAAGTCTCCCCAGGGGTTCCTACGAGCAGTACTTC
>15|TRBJ1-1|NA|NA|TRBV30
CAWSVRHRDNTEAFF
TGTGCCTGGAGTGTACGCCACAGGGACAACACTGAAGCTTTCTTT
>13|TRBJ2-7|NA|few|TRBV19
CASSIVQGSEQYF
TGTGCCAGTAGTATAGTGCAGGGAAGCGAGCAGTACTTC
>13|TRBJ1-1|NA|NA|TRBV7-9
CASTSPVGSRAFF
TGTGCCAGCACTTCTCCAGTGGGGAGCCGGGCTTTCTTT
>13|TRBJ1-2|NA|once|TRBV11-2
CASSLVSGHGYTF
TGTGCCAGCAGCTTAGTCTCAGGGCATGGCTACACCTTC
>14|TRBJ1-2|NA|NA|TRBV23-1
CASSLWGEGYGYTF
TGCGCCAGCAGTCTGTGGGGGGAGGGCTATGGCTACACCTTC
>13|TRBJ2-7|NA|NA|TRBV18
CASSPTSLYEQYF
TGTGCCAGCTCACCAACTTCCCTCTACGAGCAGTACTTC
>17|TRBJ2-2|TRBD2|NA|TRBV6-1
CASSESRGVLNTGELFF
TGTGCCAGCAGTGAATCTCGGGGGGTTCTGAACACCGGGGAGCTGTTTTTT
>19|TRBJ2-6|TRBD1|NA|TRBV27
CASSSYRDREGAGANVLTF
TGTGCCAGCAGTTCTTACCGGGACAGGGAGGGGGCTGGGGCCAACGTCCTGACTTTC
>15|TRBJ2-3|NA|NA|TRBV11-2
CASSVQGTSTDTQYF
TGTGCCAGCAGCGTCCAGGGTACGAGCACAGATACGCAGTATTTT
>14|TRBJ1-3|NA|NA|TRBV3-1/TRBV3-2
CASSPAATGNTIYF
TGTGCCAGCAGCCCGGCGGCGACTGGAAACACCATATATTTT